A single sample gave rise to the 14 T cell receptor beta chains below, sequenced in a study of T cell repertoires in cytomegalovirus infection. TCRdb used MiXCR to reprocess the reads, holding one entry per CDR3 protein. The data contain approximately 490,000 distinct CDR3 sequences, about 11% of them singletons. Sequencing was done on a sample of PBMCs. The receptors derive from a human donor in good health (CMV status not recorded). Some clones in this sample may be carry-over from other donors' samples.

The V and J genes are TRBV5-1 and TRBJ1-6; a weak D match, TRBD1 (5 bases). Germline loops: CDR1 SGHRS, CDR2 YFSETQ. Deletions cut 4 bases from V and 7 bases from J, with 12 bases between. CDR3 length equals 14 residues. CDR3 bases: TGCGCCAGCAGCGCGGGACGGCAGAATTCACCCCTCCACTTT. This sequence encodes CASSAGRQNSPLHF.

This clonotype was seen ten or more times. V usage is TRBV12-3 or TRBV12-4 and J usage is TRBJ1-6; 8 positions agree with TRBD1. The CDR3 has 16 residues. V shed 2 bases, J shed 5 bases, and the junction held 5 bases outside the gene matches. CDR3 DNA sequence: TGTGCCAGCAGTTTACAGGGGGCTTTAAATAATTCACCCCTCCACTTT. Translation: CASSLQGALNNSPLHF.

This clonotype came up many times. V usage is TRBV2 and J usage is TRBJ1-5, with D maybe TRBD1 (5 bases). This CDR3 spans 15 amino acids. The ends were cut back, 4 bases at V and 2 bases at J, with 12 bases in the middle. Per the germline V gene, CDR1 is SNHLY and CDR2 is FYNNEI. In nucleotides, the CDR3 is TGTGCCAGCAGTGCTGGAGGGGCGGGCAATCAGCCCCAGCATTTT. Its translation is CASSAGGAGNQPQHF. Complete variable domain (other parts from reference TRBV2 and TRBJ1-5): EPEVTQTPSHQVTQMGQEVILRCVPISNHLYFYWYRQILGQKVEFLVSFYNNEISEKSEIFDDQFSVERPDGSNFTLKIRSTKLEDSAMYFCASSAGGAGNQPQHFGDGTRLSIL.

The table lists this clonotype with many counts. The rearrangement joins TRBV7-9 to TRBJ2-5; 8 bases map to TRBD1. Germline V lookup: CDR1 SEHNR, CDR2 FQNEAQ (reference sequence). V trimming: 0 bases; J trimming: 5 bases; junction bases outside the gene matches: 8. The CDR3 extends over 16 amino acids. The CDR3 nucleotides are TGTGCCAGCAGCTTAGCTGTGACAGGGGAAAAGGAGACCCAGTACTTC. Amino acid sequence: CASSLAVTGEKETQYF.

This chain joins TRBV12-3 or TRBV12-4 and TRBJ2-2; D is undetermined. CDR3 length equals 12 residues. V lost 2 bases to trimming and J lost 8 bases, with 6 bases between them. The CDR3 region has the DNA TGTGCCAGCAGTTTATGGCCAGGGGAGCTGTTTTTT. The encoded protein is CASSLWPGELFF.

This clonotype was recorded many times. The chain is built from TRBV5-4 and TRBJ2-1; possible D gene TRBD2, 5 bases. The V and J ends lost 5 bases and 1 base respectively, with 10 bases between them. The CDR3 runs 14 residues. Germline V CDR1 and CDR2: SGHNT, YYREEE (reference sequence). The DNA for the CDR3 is TGTGCCAGCAGATCCGGGGATTCCTACAATGAGCAGTTCTTC. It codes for CASRSGDSYNEQFF.

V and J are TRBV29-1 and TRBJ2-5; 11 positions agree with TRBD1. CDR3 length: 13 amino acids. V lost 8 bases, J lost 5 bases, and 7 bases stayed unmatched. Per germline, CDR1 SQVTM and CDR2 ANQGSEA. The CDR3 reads CSIGQGADETQYF. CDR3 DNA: TGCAGCATCGGACAGGGGGCGGATGAGACCCAGTACTTC.

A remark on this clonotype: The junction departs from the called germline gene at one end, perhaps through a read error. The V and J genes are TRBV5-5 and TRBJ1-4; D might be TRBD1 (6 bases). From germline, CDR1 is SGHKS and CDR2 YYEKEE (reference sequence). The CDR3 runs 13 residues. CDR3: CASSWGANEELFF. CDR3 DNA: TGTGCCAGCAGCTGGGGGGCAAATGAAGAACTGTTTTTT. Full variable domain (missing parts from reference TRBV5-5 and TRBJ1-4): DAGVTQSPTHLIKTRGQQVTLRCSPISGHKSVSWYQQVLGQGPQFIFQYYEKEERGRGNFPDRFSARQFPNYSSELNVNALLLGDSALYLCASSWGANEELFFGSGTQLSVL.

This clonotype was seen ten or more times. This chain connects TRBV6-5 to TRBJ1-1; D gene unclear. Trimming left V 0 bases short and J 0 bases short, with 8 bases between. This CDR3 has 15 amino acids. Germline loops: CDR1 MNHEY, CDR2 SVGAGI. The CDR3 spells CASSYSGRLNTEAFF. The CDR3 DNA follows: TGTGCCAGCAGTTACTCTGGACGTCTGAACACTGAAGCTTTCTTT.

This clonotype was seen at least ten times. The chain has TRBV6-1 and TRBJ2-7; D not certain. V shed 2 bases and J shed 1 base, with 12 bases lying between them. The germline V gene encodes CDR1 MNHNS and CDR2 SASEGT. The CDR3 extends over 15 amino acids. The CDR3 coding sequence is TGTGCCAGCAGTGAAACGGGTCCCCCTTCCTACGAGCAGTACTTC. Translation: CASSETGPPSYEQYF.

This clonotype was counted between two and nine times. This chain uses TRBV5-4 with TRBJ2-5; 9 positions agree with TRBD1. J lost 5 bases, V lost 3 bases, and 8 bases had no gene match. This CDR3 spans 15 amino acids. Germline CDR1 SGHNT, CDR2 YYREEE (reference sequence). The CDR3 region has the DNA TGTGCCAGCAGCTCGCGGACAGGGGCATTGGAGACCCAGTACTTC. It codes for CASSSRTGALETQYF. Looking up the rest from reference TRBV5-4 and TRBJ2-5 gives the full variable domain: ETGVTQSPTHLIKTRGQQVTLRCSSQSGHNTVSWYQQALGQGPQFIFQYYREEENGRGNFPPRFSGLQFPNYSSELNVNALELDDSALYLCASSSRTGALETQYFGPGTRLLVL.

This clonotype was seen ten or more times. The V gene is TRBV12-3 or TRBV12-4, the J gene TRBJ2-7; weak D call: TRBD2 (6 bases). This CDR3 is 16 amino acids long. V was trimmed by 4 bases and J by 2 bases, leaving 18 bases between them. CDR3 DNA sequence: TGTGCCAGCAGTTCAACCGGGAGCCTAAATCCCTACGAGCAGTACTTC. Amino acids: CASSSTGSLNPYEQYF.

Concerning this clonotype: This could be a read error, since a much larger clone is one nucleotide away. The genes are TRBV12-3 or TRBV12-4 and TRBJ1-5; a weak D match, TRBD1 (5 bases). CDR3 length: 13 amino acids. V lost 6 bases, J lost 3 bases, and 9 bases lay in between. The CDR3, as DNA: TGTGCCAGCAGGGAACAGGCCAATCAGCCCCAGCATTTT. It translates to CASREQANQPQHF.

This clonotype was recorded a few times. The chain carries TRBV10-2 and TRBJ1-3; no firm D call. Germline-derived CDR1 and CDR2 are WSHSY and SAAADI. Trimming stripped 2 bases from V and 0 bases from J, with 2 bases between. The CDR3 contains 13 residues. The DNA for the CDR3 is TGCGCCAGCAGTGAGGGCTCTGGAAACACCATATATTTT. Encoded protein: CASSEGSGNTIYF.